This T cell receptor beta chain was recovered during a study of cytomegalovirus exposure and HLA in healthy donors (dated by TCRdb to 2015 to 2018). Study-level background: According to an earlier analysis of 587 of the donors, 150 million to 200 million T cells yielded 100 million or so unique TCR beta sequences and approximately 280 Gb of sequence data. Both class I and class II loci were covered by HLA typing, at four-digit resolution. The number of donors typed differed by locus, with 629-630 for A, B, C, DRB1 and DQB1, 522 for DQA1, 600 to 610 for DPA1, and roughly 450 for DPB1. Around 330 gigabases of sequencing data and around 80 million unique TCR sequences made up an early release that covered 640 HLA-typed donors. A few DR-DQ haplotypes were handled as single units for association and clustering because linkage in the cohort was strong. The study used immunosequencing to profile the T cell repertoires of approximately 640 subjects and linked those repertoires to cytomegalovirus serostatus. The study aimed to test whether cataloging public T cell receptors could reveal signatures of past pathogen exposure. Besides the first cohort of some 670 subjects, a separate validation cohort made up of 120 different subjects was used. The later analysis used no new phenotypic data to find candidate immune exposures, relying instead on TCR beta sequences and their occurrence across donors. All discovery cohort repertoires had been generated on a single sequencing platform. To study patterns of TCR occurrence, a later analysis re-analyzed previously published TCR beta repertoires from 650 to 750 donors and added high-resolution HLA genotyping. The genetic ancestry cluster associated with self-reported Caucasian donors included 65% to 90% of the roughly 400 genotyped donors. Donor age, sex, ethnicity and CMV serostatus were collected together with the repertoire data. High-throughput TCR immunosequencing, statistical association of individual TCRs with disease status, and machine learning were combined to predict cytomegalovirus infection status. Among about 390 genotyped donors of the cohort, an average of around 240,000 unique TCR beta nucleotide sequences were sequenced per donor, around 20% of them non-productive. To decide whether each TCR beta V gene segment behaved as functional or pseudogenic, an earlier analysis of fewer than 750 of the donors relied on high-throughput TCR beta sequencing. A later genetic analysis took genome-wide SNP genotypes for about 55% of the 666 donors and used that subset as a discovery cohort.

The library was made by the immunoSEQ multiplex PCR assay. For the multiplex PCR, a mixture combining 60 forward primers for TCR Vbeta segments and 13 reverse primers for TCR Jbeta segments was used. The CDR3 region of rearranged TCR beta genes was amplified from genomic DNA by a multiplex PCR assay. The amplified TCR beta libraries were sequenced on the Illumina HiSeq System as 87-base-pair reads. The authors' pipeline ran thus. In a later analysis, about 80 million unique TCR beta chains were counted across the 500 to 850 repertoires, and about 9.9 million of these chains were shared by at least two donors. Raw reads were error-corrected and collapsed into unique sequences with a nearest-neighbor algorithm that merged closely related sequences to remove PCR and sequencing errors. To assign V, D and J gene segments, CDR3 sequences were aligned to IMGT reference sequences. Each retained sequence needed at least a six-nucleotide match to both a V gene segment and a J gene segment. A rearrangement was called productive if the CDR3 had no stop codons and remained in frame with V and J, and every other rearrangement was called non-productive. CDR3 was defined according to IMGT convention as the region running from the second conserved V-encoded cysteine to the conserved J-encoded phenylalanine. The earlier analysis of about 640 of the donors excluded any sequence lacking an unambiguous match to a single V gene segment. In an earlier analysis of a few hundred of the donors, a V segment was called functional when productive rearrangements were above 56.7%, and segregating when the standard deviation between donors exceeded 5%. To diagnose cytomegalovirus status from the catalog of TCR beta chain sequences, a statistical classification framework was built. In a later analysis, TCR nucleotide sequences were compared against IMGT/GENE-DB human TR gene sequences so that V and J genes could be assigned. Using the TCRdist pipeline, a later analysis assigned CDR3 sequences along with most-parsimonious VDJ recombination scenarios. In a later analysis, each TCR beta chain was defined by its CDR3 amino acid sequence together with its V-gene family, and reads lacking a unique V-gene family were excluded. As a way to deal with suspected cross-contamination and a sequencing artifact, a later analysis dropped 640 or so nucleotide sequences that were highly shared and had low generation probability. A later analysis calculated a clonal expansion index for each public chain from normalized within-repertoire ranks of inferred template counts. Generation probabilities in a later analysis came from a VDJ recombination model fitted to out-of-frame rearrangements, and those results were checked against IGoR. Hypergeometric tests were used in a later analysis to score TCR-TCR, TCR-HLA and TCR-CMV co-occurrence, with a repertoire-size bias correction applied to the TCR pairs. To estimate false discovery rates, a later analysis permuted the HLA or CMV assignments 20 times. In a later analysis, co-occurring TCRs were grouped using DBSCAN, with TCRdist sequence similarity added in when clustering inside HLA-allele-positive subsets. Repertoires with fewer than 30,000 or more than 120,000 public chains, plus five repertoires with anomalous nucleotide sharing, were excluded from co-occurrence clustering. Here the immuneACCESS table is served through TCRdb, limited to in-frame sequences with V and J called. Missing clones are a known gap in these copies; in checked studies unresolved V genes cover under half, and the rest lacks a known reason. Clonal size and the V and J genes are those of that table, whereas D and trimming came from the DNA. The sample table records 190,000 or so clones; around 83% of these occur just once. The ten largest clonotypes hold 1.6% of the sample.

The cohort comprised some 730 healthy bone marrow donors. Cohort members were all nominally healthy when sampled, although unrecorded immune exposures were likely present. The donor was CMV seronegative and belonged to the group of over 350 seronegative cohort members. Each donor provided a peripheral blood sample, and peripheral blood mononuclear cells were used for TCR beta sequencing. Genomic DNA extraction from the blood cell samples was performed with the Qiagen DNeasy Blood Extraction Kit. A word on this clone: The target of this receptor is not known. No quality values exist for individual bases; no much larger clone is one base distant.

Broader findings and caveats from the paper: An earlier analysis of approximately 500 of the donors showed that most TCR beta V segments appeared in productive rearrangements either about 90% or about 30% of the time, which broadly matched IMGT annotations. A further reported finding was that TCR beta sequences accurately predicted the HLA-A and HLA-B alleles for most subjects in the first cohort. Roughly uniform sequencing depth across donors was assumed in presence/absence analyses, although this assumption may not hold. The cohort was sequenced for TCR beta chains only, and without alpha or paired-chain data the features that could be detected were limited. Some IMGT-functional V segments, including TRBV6-2 and TRBV6-3, could not be distinguished by the 87-base-pair reads and were therefore excluded. It was suggested by the authors that the approach could potentially be generalized to other disease states and immunological phenotypes. Specific HLA alleles were associated with 18,000 or so TCR beta sequences at a false discovery rate of 0.05 in a later analysis. According to a later genetic analysis, donors in an Asian-associated ancestry cluster had fewer N-insertions in productive TCRs than the approximately 610-donor mean. A total of 150 to 200 TCR beta chains were listed by the study as associated with cytomegalovirus. Strong co-occurrence of HLA alleles, especially DR and DQ, made assigning TCR associations to individual alleles difficult. The earlier analysis of approximately 540 of the donors excluded seventeen rarely observed V segments, including chromosome 9 orphons, because counts were too low. A group of highly shared sequence variants was considered likely to be a technical artifact of the sequencing pipeline. Most TCR sequences were seen in very few donors, while some public TCRs were found in many individuals. Immune exposure information for the cohort was limited to CMV serostatus. In both the original and validation cohorts, the classifier was reported to diagnose cytomegalovirus status with high specificity and sensitivity. According to a later analysis, most CMV-associated TCR beta chains appeared to be HLA-restricted, and the HLA associations seemed to be driven largely by CMV exposure. In a later analysis, HLA-associated TCR beta chains were found to be more clonally expanded and to have lower generation probabilities than equally common non-associated chains. Linkage disequilibrium might explain the correlated functional status among segregating V segments, but an unknown experimental factor could not be excluded. In a later analysis, several top co-occurrence clusters were reported to appear linked to parvovirus B19, influenza, CMV and Epstein-Barr virus. A later genetic analysis associated a missense DCLRE1C variant with V-gene and J-gene trimming of TCR beta chains, and an independent cohort replicated the association. In a later analysis, the rate of TCR association differed among HLA loci, with DRB1 alleles having the most associated TCRs and HLA-C alleles having the fewest. A few of the identified cytomegalovirus-associated TCR beta chains were confirmed in vitro to be specific for cytomegalovirus antigens. Because HLA typing was missing for some donors at each locus, association tests included only the typed subset.

From the cysteine up to the phenylalanine, the CDR3 has a length of 16 residues. The sequence is cut down to CDR3 DNA, 48 bases in frame from base 1. The junction shows trimming of 1 base on V and 0 bases on J, plus 11 bases between the germline ends. From a lookup of the germline V gene, CDR1 and CDR2 are SGHRS and YFSETQ. The chain was built from TRBV5-1 and TRBJ1-3; a weak D assignment points to TRBD1 (6 bases agree). The sequenced material came from PBMCs. This TCR was recovered from a man in his fifties in good health and CMV-seronegative. The CDR3 in this case is CASSLQDSRSGNTIYF. The DNA is as follows: TGCGCCAGCAGCTTGCAGGACAGCCGCTCTGGAAACACCATATATTTT. The full variable domain, with segments outside the CDR3 supplied by the reference TRBV5-1 and TRBJ1-3 proteins, appears as KAGVTQTPRYLIKTRGQQVTLSCSPISGHRSVSWYQQTPGQGLQFLFEYFSETQRNKGNFPGRFSGRQFSNSRSEMNVSTLELGDSALYLCASSLQDSRSGNTIYFGEGSWLTVV.